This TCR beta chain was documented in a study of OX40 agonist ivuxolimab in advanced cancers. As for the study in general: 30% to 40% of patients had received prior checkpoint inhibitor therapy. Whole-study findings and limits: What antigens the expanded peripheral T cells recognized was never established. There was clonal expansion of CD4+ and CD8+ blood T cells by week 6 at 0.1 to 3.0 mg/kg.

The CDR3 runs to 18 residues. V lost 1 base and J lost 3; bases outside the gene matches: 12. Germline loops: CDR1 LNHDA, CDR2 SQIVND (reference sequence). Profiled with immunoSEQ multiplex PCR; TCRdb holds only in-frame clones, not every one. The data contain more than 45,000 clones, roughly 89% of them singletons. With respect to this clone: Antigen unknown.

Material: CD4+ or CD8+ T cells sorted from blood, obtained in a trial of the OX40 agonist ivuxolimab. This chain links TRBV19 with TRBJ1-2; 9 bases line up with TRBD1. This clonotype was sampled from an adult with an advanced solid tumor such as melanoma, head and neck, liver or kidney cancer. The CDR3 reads CASSIAGAGTGPYYGYTF. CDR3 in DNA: TGTGCCAGTAGTATAGCGGGGGCCGGGACAGGGCCCTACTATGGCTACACCTTC.